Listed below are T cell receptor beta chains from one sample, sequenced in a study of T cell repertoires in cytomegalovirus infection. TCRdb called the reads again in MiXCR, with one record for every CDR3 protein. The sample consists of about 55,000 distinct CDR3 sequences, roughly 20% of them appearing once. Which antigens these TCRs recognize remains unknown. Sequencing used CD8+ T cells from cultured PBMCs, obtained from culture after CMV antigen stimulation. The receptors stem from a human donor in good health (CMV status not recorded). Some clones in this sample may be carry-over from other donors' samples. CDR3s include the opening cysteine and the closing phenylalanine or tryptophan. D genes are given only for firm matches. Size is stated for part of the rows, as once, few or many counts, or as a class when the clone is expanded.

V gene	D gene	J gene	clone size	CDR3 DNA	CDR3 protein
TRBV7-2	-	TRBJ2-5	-	TGTGCCAGCAACCTTTGGGGTAGCGGTCGAGAGACCCAGTACTTC	CASNLWGSGRETQYF
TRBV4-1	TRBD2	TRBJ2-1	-	TGCGCCAGCAGCCAAGGTACTAGCGGGAACTACAATGAGCAGTTCTTC	CASSQGTSGNYNEQFF
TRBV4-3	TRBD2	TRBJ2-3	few	TGCGCCAGCAGCCAAGGGGGGGGAGGAGGCACAGATACGCAGTATTTT	CASSQGGGGGTDTQYF
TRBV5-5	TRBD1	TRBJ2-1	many	TGTGCCAGCAGCTCTCGGAATAAAACAGGGGGTCCCTCCTACAATGAGCAGTTCTTC	CASSSRNKTGGPSYNEQFF
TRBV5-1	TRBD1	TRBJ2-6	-	TGCGCCAGCAGCGACGGATGGGGACAGTCCGGGGCCAACGTCCTGACTTTC	CASSDGWGQSGANVLTF
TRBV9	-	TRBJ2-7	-	TGTGCCAGCAGCGTAGGTGGGACCGCCTCCTCCTACGAGCAGTACTTC	CASSVGGTASSYEQYF
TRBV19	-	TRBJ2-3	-	TGTGCCAGTAGTAGTTCTCTCACAGATACGCAGTATTTT	CASSSSLTDTQYF
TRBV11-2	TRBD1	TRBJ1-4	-	TGTGCCAGCAGCTTAGGCGACAGGGGTGGGGGTGAAAAACTGTTTTTT	CASSLGDRGGGEKLFF
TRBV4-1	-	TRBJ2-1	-	TGCGCCAGCAGCCAAGAACAGGGCACCTACAATGAGCAGTTCTTC	CASSQEQGTYNEQFF
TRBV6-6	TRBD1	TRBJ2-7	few	TGTGCCAGCAGTGGTCGTAACAGGGGCTCCTACGAGCAGTACTTC	CASSGRNRGSYEQYF
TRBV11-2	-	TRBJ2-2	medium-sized	TGTGCCAGCAGCTTAGGGGCTCGGGAGCTGTTTTTT	CASSLGARELFF
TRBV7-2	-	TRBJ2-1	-	TGTGCCAGCAGCTTCTCCCTAAACGTAGCGACGAATGAGCAGTTCTTC	CASSFSLNVATNEQFF
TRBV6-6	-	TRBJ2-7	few	TGTGCCAGCAGTTACGTGGCGGGGTCCTCCTACGAGCAGTACTTC	CASSYVAGSSYEQYF
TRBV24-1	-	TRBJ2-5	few	TGTGCCACCAGTGACCAAACGGAGACCCAGTACTTC	CATSDQTETQYF
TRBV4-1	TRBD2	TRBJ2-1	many	TGCGCCAGCAGCCAAGAGATTCGCCTAGCGGGAGCTGAGCAGTTCTTC	CASSQEIRLAGAEQFF
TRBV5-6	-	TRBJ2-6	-	TGTGCCAGCAGCTCCTGGGACAACGTCCTGACTTTC	CASSSWDNVLTF
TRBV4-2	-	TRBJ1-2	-	TGTGCCAGCAGCCAAGGGGGTGAAGCCCAGAGGAGGGGCTACACCTTC	CASSQGGEAQRRGYTF
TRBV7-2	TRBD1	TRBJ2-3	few	TGTGCCAGCAGCCACCGACAGGGGATAAGCACAGATACGCAGTATTTT	CASSHRQGISTDTQYF
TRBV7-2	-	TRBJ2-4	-	TGTGCCAGCAGCTTAGAGGGCCGCCCTTCAACAGCCAAAAACATTCAGTACTTC	CASSLEGRPSTAKNIQYF
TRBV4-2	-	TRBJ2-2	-	TGTGCCAGCAGCCAAGAGTCGAAGTCGAACACCGGGGAGCTGTTTTTT	CASSQESKSNTGELFF
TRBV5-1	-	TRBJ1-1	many	TGCGCCAGCAGCTTAGGTGGTTCGGGGACGTGGATGAACACTGAAGCTTTCTTT	CASSLGGSGTWMNTEAFF
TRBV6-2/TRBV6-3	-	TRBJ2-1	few	TGTGCCAGCAGTCTAGCCTACAATGAGCAGTTCTTC	CASSLAYNEQFF
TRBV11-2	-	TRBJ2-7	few	TGTGCCAGCAGTCTAACCCTCCGAGACAGGCAAATTACCTACGAGCAGTACTTC	CASSLTLRDRQITYEQYF
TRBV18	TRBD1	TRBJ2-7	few	TGTGCCAGCTCACCTCTTGGACAGGGGAGAGAGCAGTACTTC	CASSPLGQGREQYF
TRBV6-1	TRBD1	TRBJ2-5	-	TGTGCCAGCACTCGCATAGGACAGGGAAGAGAGACCCAGTACTTC	CASTRIGQGRETQYF
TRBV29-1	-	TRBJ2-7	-	TGCAGCGTTCTCCCAGGGATCTCCTACGAGCAGTACTTC	CSVLPGISYEQYF
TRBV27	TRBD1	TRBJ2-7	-	TGTGCCAGCAGTTTCGGGACAGGGGGCTACGAGCAGTACTTC	CASSFGTGGYEQYF
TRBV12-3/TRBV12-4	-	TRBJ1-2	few	TGTGCCAGCAGTTTGGACGGAGGAATCGACTATGGCTACACCTTC	CASSLDGGIDYGYTF
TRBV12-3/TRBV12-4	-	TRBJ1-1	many	TGTGCCAGCAGTTTCCCGTATGGTGAAGCTTTCTTT	CASSFPYGEAFF
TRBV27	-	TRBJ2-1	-	TGTGCCAGCAGTGTAACGGGGTCCTACAATGAGCAGTTCTTC	CASSVTGSYNEQFF
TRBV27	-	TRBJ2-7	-	TGTGCCAGCAGTTTATCGAAGGGGGGGGCCTCTCGCGAGCAGTACTTC	CASSLSKGGASREQYF
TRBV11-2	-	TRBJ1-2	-	TGTGCCAGCAGCTTAGAAACGGGCCGCTTAATCGTGAGGGCTAACTATGGCTACACCTTC	CASSLETGRLIVRANYGYTF
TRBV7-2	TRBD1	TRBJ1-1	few	TGTGCCAGCAGCCCACAGGGGTCGAACACTGAAGCTTTCTTT	CASSPQGSNTEAFF
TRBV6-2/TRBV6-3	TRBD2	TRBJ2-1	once	TGTGCCAGCAGAAAACTAGCGGGGAGGCCGGGCAATGAGCAGTTCTTC	CASRKLAGRPGNEQFF
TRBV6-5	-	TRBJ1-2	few	TGTGCCAGCAGTGAGGGGAGCGGGATCGACGGCTACACCTTC	CASSEGSGIDGYTF
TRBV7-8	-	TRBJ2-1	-	TGTGCCAGCAGCCGGGACTACTTAGGGGGGGTTGGGCAGTTCTTC	CASSRDYLGGVGQFF
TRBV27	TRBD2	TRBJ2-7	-	TGTGCCAGCAGTTTGACTAGCGGGAGGGCGTACGAGCAGTACTTC	CASSLTSGRAYEQYF
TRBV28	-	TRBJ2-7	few	TGTGCCAGCAGTTTACTGTCCGGGACCGAGCAGTACTTC	CASSLLSGTEQYF
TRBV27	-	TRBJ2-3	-	TGTGCCAGCAGTACGAACCGGGGCCTTCAACGAGATACGCAGTATTTT	CASSTNRGLQRDTQYF
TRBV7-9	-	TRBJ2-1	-	TGTGCCAGCAGCTTGACCGGGGGGACAAGTGAGCAGTTCTTC	CASSLTGGTSEQFF
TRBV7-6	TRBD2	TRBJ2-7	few	TGTGCCAGCAGACCCGATCGGGGGGACTACGAGCAGTACTTC	CASRPDRGDYEQYF
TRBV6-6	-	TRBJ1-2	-	TGTGCCAGCAGTCTCAGTTCTAACTATGGCTACACCTTC	CASSLSSNYGYTF
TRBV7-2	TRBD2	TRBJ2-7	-	TGTGCCAGCAGCTTAGCGTTTGCTAGCGGGGGTGCACTCTCCTACGAGCAGTACTTC	CASSLAFASGGALSYEQYF
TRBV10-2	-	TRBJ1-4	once	TGCGCCAGATCCGGCCCCGGGGGTAATGAAAAACTGTTTTTT	CARSGPGGNEKLFF
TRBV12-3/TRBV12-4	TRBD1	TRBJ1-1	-	TGTGCCAGCAGGCCCCCCGGGACAGTTAACACTGAAGCTTTCTTT	CASRPPGTVNTEAFF
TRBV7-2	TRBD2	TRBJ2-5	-	TGTGCCAGCAGCCCAGGACTAGCGGGGGGGGAGAAAGAGACCCAGTACTTC	CASSPGLAGGEKETQYF
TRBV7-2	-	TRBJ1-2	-	TGTGCCAGCAGCTACAAGACTGTCTATGGCTACACCTTC	CASSYKTVYGYTF
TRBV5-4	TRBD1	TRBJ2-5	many	TGTGCCAGCAGCCGGGACAGTCAAGAGACCCAGTACTTC	CASSRDSQETQYF
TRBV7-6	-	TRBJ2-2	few	TGTGCCAGCAGCTTACCTTTGCAAGGCAAAAACACCGGGGAGCTGTTTTTT	CASSLPLQGKNTGELFF
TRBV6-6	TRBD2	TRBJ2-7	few	TGTGCCAGCAGTGTCCGCGGGGGATCGTACGAGCAGTACTTC	CASSVRGGSYEQYF
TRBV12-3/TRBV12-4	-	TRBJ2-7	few	TGTGCCAGCAGTTTCCGGGACTCAAGGATCTACGAGCAGTACTTC	CASSFRDSRIYEQYF
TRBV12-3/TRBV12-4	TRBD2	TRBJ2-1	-	TGTGCCAGCAGTTTAAAACTAAGATTAAGGCGGGAGGCGGGAAATGAGCAGTTCTTC	CASSLKLRLRREAGNEQFF
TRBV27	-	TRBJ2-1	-	TGTGCCAGCAGTCGGGGATACAATGAGCAGTTCTTC	CASSRGYNEQFF
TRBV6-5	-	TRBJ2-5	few	TGTGCCACATGGGACGGGGCAGAGAAGACCCAGTACTTC	CATWDGAEKTQYF
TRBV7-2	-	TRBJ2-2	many	TGTGCCAGCAGCCCCAGTCTCTCCACCGGGGAGCTGTTTTTT	CASSPSLSTGELFF